The clone carrying this TCR delta chain was recorded a few times. The sample carries other DNA sequences with the same CDR3. These data originate in a study of gamma-delta T cells after stem cell transplantation. J lost 1 base, V lost 1 base, and 20 bases had no gene match. This CDR3 has 23 amino acids. The germline V gene has CDR1 TSWWSYY and CDR2 QGS. TCRdb reanalysed the RT-PCR reads with CATT. The data contain about 13,000 delta-chain clones, around 33% of them seen just once; the ten biggest clones take up approximately 3.9%. Sequencing was done on a sample of gamma-delta T cells. The sequence was obtained from a human donor. It is not recorded whose cells these are; they may come from a transplant donor. This chain connects TRDV1 to TRDJ2; 11 bases align to TRDD3. The CDR3 sequence: CALGERTPGVGLGDKGLTAQLFF. The CDR3 DNA follows: TGTGCTCTTGGGGAACGAACCCCGGGTGTTGGACTGGGGGATAAGGGTTTGACAGCACAACTCTTCTTT.